This is a list of T cell receptor beta chains from one sample in a study of shared T cell receptors in the human thymus. Profiled with immunoSEQ multiplex PCR; TCRdb holds only in-frame clones, not every one. The table records about 380,000 clones, just under 95% of them present only once. What was sequenced was thymocytes. These receptors were collected from a human donor. Both conserved end residues are part of each CDR3. Fields, in order: V gene, D gene, J gene, CDR3 protein. The D gene is left open where the match is weak.

TRBV9	TRBD2	TRBJ2-1	CASSALAETYNEQFF
TRBV6-1	TRBD2	TRBJ2-1	CASSVDSGRGYNEQFF
TRBV28	NA	TRBJ1-4	CASSGQRDFLGEKLFF
TRBV4-1	NA	TRBJ1-4	CASSQASLTGPTNEKLFF
TRBV7-8	NA	TRBJ1-3	CASSRAPYRRWGNTIYF
TRBV11-1	NA	TRBJ2-5	CASSLPEQETQYF
TRBV28	NA	TRBJ2-1	CASSLGCPYNEQFF
TRBV29-1	NA	TRBJ2-5	CSVNRLPMTEGATRRGEETQYF
TRBV25-1	NA	TRBJ2-7	CASSEPGRPGPREQYF
TRBV28	NA	TRBJ1-4	CASSSSGATNEKLFF
TRBV28	NA	TRBJ1-2	CASSPIMEGYTF
TRBV27	NA	TRBJ2-7	CASSFYRGSSRYEQYF
TRBV2	TRBD2	TRBJ2-7	CASRVLAGAIYEQYF
TRBV28	TRBD1	TRBJ2-5	CASSSGQAGIKGETQYF
TRBV6-1	TRBD1	TRBJ2-2	CAGRDRGPAGELFF
TRBV18	NA	TRBJ2-3	CASSPPSQTDTQYF
TRBV6-1	TRBD2	TRBJ2-7	CATLRREGPYEQYF
TRBV5-4	NA	TRBJ2-1	CASSPDPYNEQFF
TRBV11-2	NA	TRBJ1-5	CASSLVGSQPQHF
TRBV11-2	NA	TRBJ1-3	CASSLGGNTIYF
TRBV5-1	TRBD1	TRBJ2-7	CASSHRKFDRDRRIYEQYF
TRBV4-2	TRBD2	TRBJ2-5	CASSQDLSGRAEETQYF
TRBV27	NA	TRBJ2-2	CASRCGETGELFF
TRBV27	TRBD2	TRBJ2-1	CASSLRTRIFLDSYNEQFF
TRBV5-8	TRBD1	TRBJ1-2	CASSLALGQDNYGYTF
TRBV14	NA	TRBJ2-7	CASSHWDAGYEQYF
TRBV7-6	TRBD1	TRBJ1-1	CASSEKGWDRGYCANTEAFF
TRBV29-1	NA	TRBJ1-1	CSVDFLHTEAFF
TRBV25-1	TRBD1	TRBJ2-1	CASSRRTGSSYNEQFF